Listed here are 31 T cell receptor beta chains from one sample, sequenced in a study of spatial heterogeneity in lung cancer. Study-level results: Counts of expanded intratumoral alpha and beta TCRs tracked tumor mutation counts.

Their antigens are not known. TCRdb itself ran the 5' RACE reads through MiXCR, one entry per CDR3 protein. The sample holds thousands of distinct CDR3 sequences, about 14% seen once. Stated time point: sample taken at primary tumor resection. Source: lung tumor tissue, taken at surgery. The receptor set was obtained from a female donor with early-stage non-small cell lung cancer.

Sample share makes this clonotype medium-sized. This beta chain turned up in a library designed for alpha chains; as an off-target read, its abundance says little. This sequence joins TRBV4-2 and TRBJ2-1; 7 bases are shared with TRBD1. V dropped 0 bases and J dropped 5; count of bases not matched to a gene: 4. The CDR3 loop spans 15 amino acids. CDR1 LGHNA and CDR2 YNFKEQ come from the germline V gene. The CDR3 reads CASSQDGTENNEQFF. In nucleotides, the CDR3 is TGTGCCAGCAGCCAAGATGGGACAGAAAACAATGAGCAGTTCTTC.

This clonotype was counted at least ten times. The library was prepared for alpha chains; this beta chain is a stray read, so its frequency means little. Here the CDR3 reads CASSLGQGARYF. Here the CDR3 DNA reads TGTGCCAGCAGCTTAGGACAGGGGGCGCGGTACTTC. The chain employs TRBV7-9 and TRBJ2-7, with TRBD1 matching over 10 bases. Trimming took 1 base from V and 12 from J; bases not matched to a gene: 3. The CDR3 has 12 amino acids. In germline, CDR1 is SEHNR, CDR2 FQNEAQ (reference sequence).

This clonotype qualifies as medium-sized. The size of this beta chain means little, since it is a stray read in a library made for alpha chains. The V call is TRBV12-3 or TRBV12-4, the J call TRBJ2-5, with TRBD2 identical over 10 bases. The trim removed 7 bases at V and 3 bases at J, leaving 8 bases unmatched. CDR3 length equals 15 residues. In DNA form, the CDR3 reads TGTGCCAGCACCCAAGCGGGGGGGCCCAAAGAGACCCAGTACTTC. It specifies CASTQAGGPKETQYF.

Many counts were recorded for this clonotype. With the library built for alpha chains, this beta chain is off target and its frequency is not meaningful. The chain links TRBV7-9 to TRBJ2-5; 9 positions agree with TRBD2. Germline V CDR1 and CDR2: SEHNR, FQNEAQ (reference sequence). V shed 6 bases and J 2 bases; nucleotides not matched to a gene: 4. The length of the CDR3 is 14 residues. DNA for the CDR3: TGTGCCAGCAGGCCAGCGGGGGGACAAGAGACCCAGTACTTC. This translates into CASRPAGGQETQYF.

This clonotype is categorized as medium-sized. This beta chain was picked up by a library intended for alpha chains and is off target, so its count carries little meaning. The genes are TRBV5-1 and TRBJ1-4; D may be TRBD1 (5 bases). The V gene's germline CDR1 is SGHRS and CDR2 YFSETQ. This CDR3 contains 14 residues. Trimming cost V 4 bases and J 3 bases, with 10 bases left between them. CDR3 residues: CASSDGGSNEKLFF. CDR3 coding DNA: TGCGCCAGCAGCGATGGGGGATCTAATGAAAAACTGTTTTTT.

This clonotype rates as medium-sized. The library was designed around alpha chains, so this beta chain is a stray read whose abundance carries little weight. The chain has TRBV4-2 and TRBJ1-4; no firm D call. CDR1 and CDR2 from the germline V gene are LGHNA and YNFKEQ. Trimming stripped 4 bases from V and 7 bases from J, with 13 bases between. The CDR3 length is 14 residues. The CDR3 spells CASSLSSVGEKLFF. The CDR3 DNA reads TGTGCCAGCAGCCTGAGTTCCGTTGGTGAAAAACTGTTTTTT.

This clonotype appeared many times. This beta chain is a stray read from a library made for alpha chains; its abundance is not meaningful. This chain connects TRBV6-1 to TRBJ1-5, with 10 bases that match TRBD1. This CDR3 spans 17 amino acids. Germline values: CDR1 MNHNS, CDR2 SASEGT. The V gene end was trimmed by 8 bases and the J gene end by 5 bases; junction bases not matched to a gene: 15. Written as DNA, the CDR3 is TGTGCCAGCGCGCTTTTTGGGGGACAGGGGAGCGATCAGCCCCAGCATTTT. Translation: CASALFGGQGSDQPQHF.

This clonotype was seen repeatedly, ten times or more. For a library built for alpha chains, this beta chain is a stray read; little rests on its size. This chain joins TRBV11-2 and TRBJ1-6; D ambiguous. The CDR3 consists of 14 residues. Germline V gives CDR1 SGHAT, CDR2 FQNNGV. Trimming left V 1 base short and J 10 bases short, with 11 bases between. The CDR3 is CASSLAGFTSPLHF. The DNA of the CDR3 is TGTGCCAGCAGCTTAGCCGGTTTTACCTCACCCCTCCACTTT.

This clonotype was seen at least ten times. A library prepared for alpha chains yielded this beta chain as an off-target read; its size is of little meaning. CDR3 amino acids: CASSPSGQPTGELFF. The CDR3 DNA reads TGTGCCAGCAGCCCCTCGGGACAGCCAACCGGGGAGCTGTTTTTT. The chain employs TRBV7-2 and TRBJ2-2, with 7 positions matching TRBD1. The CDR3 spans 15 residues. After removal of 5 bases from V and 5 bases from J, the junction contained 8 bases not matched to a gene. Germline loops: CDR1 SGHTA, CDR2 FQGNSA.

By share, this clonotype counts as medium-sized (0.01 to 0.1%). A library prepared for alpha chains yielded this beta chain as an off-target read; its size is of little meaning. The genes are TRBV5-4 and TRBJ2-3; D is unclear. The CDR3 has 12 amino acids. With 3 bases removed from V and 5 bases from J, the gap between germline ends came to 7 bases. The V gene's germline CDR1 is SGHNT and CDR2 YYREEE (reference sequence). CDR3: CASSWSGDTQYF. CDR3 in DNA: TGTGCCAGCAGCTGGAGTGGAGATACGCAGTATTTT.

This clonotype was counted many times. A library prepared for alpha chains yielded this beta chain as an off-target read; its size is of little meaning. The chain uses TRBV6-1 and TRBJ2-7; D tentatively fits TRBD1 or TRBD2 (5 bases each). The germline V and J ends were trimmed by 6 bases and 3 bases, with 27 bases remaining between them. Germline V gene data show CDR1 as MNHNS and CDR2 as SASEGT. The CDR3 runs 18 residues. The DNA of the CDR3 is TGTGCCAGCAGGCGAGGATTAGCGTTGGGGCAGGGCCACTACGAGCAGTACTTC. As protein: CASRRGLALGQGHYEQYF.

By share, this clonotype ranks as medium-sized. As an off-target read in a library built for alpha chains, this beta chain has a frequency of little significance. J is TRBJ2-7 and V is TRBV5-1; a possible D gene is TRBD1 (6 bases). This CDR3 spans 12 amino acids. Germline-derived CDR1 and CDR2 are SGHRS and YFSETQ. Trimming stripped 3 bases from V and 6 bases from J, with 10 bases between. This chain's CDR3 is CASSSRGGEQYF. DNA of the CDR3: TGCGCCAGCAGCTCCAGGGGTGGCGAGCAGTACTTC.

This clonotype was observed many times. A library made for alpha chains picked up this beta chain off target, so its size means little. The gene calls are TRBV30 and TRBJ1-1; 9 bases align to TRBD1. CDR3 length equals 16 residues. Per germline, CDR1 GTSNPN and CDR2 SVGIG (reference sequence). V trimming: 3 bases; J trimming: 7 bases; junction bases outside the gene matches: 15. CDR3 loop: CAWRQGAGWVRSEAFF. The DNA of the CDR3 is TGTGCCTGGAGACAGGGGGCGGGTTGGGTTCGAAGTGAAGCTTTCTTT. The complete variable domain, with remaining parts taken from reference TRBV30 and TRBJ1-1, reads SQTIHQWPATLVQPVGSPLSLECTVEGTSNPNLYWYRQAAGRGLQLLFYSVGIGQISSEVPQNLSASRPQDRQFILSSKKLLLSDSGFYLCAWRQGAGWVRSEAFFGQGTRLTVV.

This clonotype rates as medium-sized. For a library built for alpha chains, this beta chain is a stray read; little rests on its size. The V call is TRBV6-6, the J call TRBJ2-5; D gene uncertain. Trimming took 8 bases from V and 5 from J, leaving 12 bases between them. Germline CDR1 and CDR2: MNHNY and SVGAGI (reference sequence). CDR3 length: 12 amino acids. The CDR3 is CASSLPGETQYF. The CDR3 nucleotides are TGTGCCAGCTCCCTGCCCGGCGAGACCCAGTACTTC.

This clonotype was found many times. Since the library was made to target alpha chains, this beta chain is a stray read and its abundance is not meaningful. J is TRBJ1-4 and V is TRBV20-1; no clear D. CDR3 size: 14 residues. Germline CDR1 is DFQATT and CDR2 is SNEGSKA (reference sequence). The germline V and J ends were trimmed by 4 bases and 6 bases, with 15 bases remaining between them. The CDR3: CSANRAPNYEKLFF. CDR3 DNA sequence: TGCAGTGCTAACCGGGCCCCCAACTATGAAAAACTGTTTTTT.

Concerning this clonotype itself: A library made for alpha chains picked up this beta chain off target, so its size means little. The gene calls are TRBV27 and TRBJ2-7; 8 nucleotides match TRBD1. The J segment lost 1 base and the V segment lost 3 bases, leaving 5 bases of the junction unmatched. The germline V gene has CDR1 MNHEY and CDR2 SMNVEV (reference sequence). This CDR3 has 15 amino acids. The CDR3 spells CASSFRQGISYEQYF. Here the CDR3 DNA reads TGTGCCAGCAGTTTTCGACAGGGGATATCCTACGAGCAGTACTTC.

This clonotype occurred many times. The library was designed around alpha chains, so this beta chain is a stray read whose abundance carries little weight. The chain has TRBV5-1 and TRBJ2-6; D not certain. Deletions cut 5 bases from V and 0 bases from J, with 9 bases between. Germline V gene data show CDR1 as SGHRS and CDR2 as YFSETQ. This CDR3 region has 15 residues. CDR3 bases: TGCGCCAGCAGGCCAACGGGCTCTGGGGCCAACGTCCTGACTTTC. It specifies CASRPTGSGANVLTF.

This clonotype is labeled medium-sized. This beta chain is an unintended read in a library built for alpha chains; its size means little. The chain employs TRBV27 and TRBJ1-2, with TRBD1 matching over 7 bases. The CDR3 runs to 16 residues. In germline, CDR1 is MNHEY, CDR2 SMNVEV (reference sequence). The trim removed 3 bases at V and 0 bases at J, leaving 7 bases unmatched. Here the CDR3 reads CASSFSGQAANYGYTF. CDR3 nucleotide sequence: TGTGCCAGCAGTTTCTCCGGACAGGCAGCTAACTATGGCTACACCTTC.

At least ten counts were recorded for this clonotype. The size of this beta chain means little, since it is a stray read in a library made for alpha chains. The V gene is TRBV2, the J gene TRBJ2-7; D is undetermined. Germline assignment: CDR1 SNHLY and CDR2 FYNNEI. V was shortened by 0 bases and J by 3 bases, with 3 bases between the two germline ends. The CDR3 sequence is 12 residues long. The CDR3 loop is CASSEADYEQYF. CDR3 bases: TGTGCCAGCAGTGAAGCAGACTACGAGCAGTACTTC.

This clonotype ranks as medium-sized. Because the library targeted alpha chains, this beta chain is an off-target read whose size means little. CDR3 sequence (DNA): TGTGCCAGCAGCCACGGGGGGGCTACGCAGTATTTT. This sequence encodes CASSHGGATQYF. V usage is TRBV13 and J usage is TRBJ2-3, with 8 bases lining up with TRBD2. Germline V gene lookup returns CDR1 PRHDT and CDR2 FYEKMQ (reference sequence). The CDR3 covers 12 residues. The junction had 3 bases not matched to a gene; V was cut back by 5 bases and J by 8 bases.

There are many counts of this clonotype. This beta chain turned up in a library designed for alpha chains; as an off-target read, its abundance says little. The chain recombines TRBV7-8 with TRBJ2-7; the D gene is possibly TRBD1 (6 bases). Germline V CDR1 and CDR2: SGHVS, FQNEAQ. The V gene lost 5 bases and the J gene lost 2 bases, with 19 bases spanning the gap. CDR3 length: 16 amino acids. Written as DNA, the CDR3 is TGTGCCAGCAGCCTTAGGACAGTATCCTTCCCCTACGAGCAGTACTTC. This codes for CASSLRTVSFPYEQYF.

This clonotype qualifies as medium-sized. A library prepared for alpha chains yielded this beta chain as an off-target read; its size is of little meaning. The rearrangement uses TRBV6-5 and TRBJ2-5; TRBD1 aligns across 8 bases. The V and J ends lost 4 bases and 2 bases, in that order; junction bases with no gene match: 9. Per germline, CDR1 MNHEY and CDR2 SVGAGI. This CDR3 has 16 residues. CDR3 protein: CASSFTGGGGQETQYF. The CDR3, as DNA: TGTGCCAGCAGTTTTACAGGGGGAGGAGGTCAAGAGACCCAGTACTTC.

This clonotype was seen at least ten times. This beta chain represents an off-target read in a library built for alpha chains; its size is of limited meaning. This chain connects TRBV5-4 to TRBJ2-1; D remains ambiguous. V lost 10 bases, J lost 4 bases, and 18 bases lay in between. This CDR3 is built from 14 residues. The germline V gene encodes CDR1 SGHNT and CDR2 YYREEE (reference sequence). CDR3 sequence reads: CAFFKTLRYNEQFF. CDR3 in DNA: TGTGCCTTCTTCAAGACCCTCAGGTACAATGAGCAGTTCTTC. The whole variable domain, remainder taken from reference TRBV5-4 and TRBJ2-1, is ETGVTQSPTHLIKTRGQQVTLRCSSQSGHNTVSWYQQALGQGPQFIFQYYREEENGRGNFPPRFSGLQFPNYSSELNVNALELDDSALYLCAFFKTLRYNEQFFGPGTRLTVL.

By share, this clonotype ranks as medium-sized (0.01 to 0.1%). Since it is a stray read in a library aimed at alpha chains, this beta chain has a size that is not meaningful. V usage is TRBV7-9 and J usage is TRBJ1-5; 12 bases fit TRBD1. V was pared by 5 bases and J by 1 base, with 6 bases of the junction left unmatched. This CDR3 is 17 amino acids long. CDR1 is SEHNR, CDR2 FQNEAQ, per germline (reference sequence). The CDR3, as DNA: TGTGCCAGCAGCGGAGGGACAGGGGGCTACAGCAATCAGCCCCAGCATTTT. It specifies CASSGGTGGYSNQPQHF.

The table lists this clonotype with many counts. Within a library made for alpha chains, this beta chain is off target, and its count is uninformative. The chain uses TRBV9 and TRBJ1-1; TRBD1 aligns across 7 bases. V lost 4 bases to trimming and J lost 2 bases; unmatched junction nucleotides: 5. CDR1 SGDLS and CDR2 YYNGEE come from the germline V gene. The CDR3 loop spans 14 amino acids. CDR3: CASSPRQGNTEAFF. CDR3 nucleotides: TGTGCCAGCAGCCCCCGACAGGGAAACACTGAAGCTTTCTTT.

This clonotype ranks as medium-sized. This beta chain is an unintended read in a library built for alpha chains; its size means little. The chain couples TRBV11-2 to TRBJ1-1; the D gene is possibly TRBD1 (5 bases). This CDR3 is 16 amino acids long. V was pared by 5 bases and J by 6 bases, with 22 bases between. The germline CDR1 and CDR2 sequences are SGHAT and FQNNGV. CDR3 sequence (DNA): TGTGCCAGCAGCCAACCAAGACTTACAGGATCCCCTGAAGCTTTCTTT. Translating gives CASSQPRLTGSPEAFF.

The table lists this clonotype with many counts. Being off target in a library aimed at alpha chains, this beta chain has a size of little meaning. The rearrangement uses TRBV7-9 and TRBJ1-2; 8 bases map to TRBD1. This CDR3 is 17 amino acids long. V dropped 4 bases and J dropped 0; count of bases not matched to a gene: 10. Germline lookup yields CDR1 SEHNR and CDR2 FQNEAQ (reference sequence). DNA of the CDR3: TGTGCCAGCAGCTCTACCGGGACAGGAGGCCCTAACTATGGCTACACCTTC. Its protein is CASSSTGTGGPNYGYTF.

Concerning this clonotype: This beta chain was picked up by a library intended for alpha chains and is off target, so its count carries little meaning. CDR3: CASSFSVWVLTF. In DNA form, the CDR3 reads TGTGCCAGCAGCTTTAGCGTTTGGGTCCTGACTTTC. This chain connects TRBV7-9 to TRBJ2-6; possible D gene TRBD2, 5 bases. The CDR3 covers 12 residues. The V end lost 3 bases, the J end lost 13 bases, and 10 bases lay between the germline ends. Germline CDR1 reads SEHNR; CDR2 reads FQNEAQ (reference sequence).

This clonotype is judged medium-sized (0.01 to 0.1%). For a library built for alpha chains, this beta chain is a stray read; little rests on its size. The CDR3 DNA is TGCGCCAGCAGCTTGGGGGGCTGGAATCTCTACGAGCAGTACTTC. It codes for CASSLGGWNLYEQYF. V and J are TRBV5-1 and TRBJ2-7, with D perhaps matching TRBD1 (5 bases). The V gene's germline CDR1 is SGHRS and CDR2 YFSETQ. The CDR3 covers 15 residues. Between the trimmed V and J ends, which lost 0 bases and 3 bases, there was a span of 13 bases.

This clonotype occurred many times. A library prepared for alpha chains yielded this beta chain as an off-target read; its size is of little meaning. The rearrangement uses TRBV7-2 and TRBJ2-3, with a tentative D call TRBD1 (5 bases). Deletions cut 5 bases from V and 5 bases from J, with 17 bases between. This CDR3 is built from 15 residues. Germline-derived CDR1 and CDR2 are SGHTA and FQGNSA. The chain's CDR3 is CASSPWGLTEDTQYF. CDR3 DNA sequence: TGTGCCAGCAGCCCCTGGGGTTTGACAGAAGATACGCAGTATTTT.

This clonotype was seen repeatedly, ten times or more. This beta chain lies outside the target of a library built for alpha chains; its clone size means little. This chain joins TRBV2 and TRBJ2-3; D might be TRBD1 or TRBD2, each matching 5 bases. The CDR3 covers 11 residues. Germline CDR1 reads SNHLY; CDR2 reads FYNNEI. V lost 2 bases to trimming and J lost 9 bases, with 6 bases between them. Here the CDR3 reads CASSEWGTQYF. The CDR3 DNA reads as TGTGCCAGCAGTGAATGGGGGACGCAGTATTTT. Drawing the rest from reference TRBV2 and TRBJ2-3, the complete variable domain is EPEVTQTPSHQVTQMGQEVILRCVPISNHLYFYWYRQILGQKVEFLVSFYNNEISEKSEIFDDQFSVERPDGSNFTLKIRSTKLEDSAMYFCASSEWGTQYFGPGTRLTVL.